This T cell receptor beta chain is from a study of OX40 agonist ivuxolimab in advanced cancers. With regard to the full study: Ivuxolimab was an agonistic, fully human IgG2 monoclonal antibody directed against OX40 (CD134), a costimulatory receptor. Intravenous ivuxolimab was administered to patients every 2 weeks at six dose levels: 0.01, 0.1, 0.3, 1.5, 3 and 10 mg/kg. Prior anti-PD-1, anti-PD-L1 or anti-CTLA-4 therapy was permitted, and checkpoint inhibitors had been received by 40% to 50% of dose-escalation patients. In the dose-escalation cohort, nearly 85% of patients were male, and the mean age was approximately 60 years with a range of roughly 23 to 79. The monotherapy dose-escalation portion (N = 52 patients) of the phase I ivuxolimab trial is reported in the paper. Of the 50 to 55 patients in dose escalation, some 20 had hepatocellular carcinoma, some 15 had melanoma, 9 had renal cell carcinoma and 9 had head and neck cancer. The purpose of peripheral TCRbeta sequencing was to test whether ivuxolimab changed TCR sequence diversity and led to clonal T-cell expansion. Partial responses were achieved by three dose-escalation patients, of whom one had hepatocellular carcinoma and two had cutaneous melanoma.

Genomic DNA was extracted from sorted cells for sequencing of the TCRbeta CDR3 region. The immunoSEQ Assay was used to sequence the TCRbeta CDR3 regions. In TCRdb, the immuneACCESS table is reduced to in-frame sequences with V and J assigned. These tables do not hold every clone; where another copy was compared, an unresolved V gene accounts for under half, and the others remain unexplained. Recorded for this sample are fewer than 65,000 clones; 80% to 85% of them occurred a single time. Around 30% of the sample is in the top ten clones. Taken from the germline V gene, the CDR1 and CDR2 loops are SGHVS and FNYEAQ. Trimming takes 4 bases from V and 5 bases from J, and the germline ends sit 14 bases apart. Counted from cysteine to phenylalanine, this CDR3 has 15 amino acids. The read is trimmed to its CDR3 DNA, 45 bases read in frame from base 1. The trial excluded patients who had a history of autoimmune disease or were on systemic immunosuppression. In every dose cohort, peripheral blood was drawn for TCR sequencing at baseline, cycle 4 day 1, and cycle 7 day 1. The samples were taken from a phase I, first-in-human, multicenter, open-label dose-escalation trial of ivuxolimab. Adults with locally advanced or metastatic melanoma, renal cell, hepatocellular, or head and neck squamous cell carcinoma were enrolled in the trial. Before TCR sequencing, CD4+ T cells and CD8+ T cells were sorted from peripheral blood as separate populations.

As for this clone: Its antigen specificity is not known. No per-base quality is available; no much larger clone lies one base away.

Here is what the overall study found, with its caveats: Low levels of normalized T-cell clonal expansion were also seen in some patients who did not respond. After ivuxolimab, CD8+ T cells had more expanded clones than CD4+ T cells on average. In the 0.1-3.0 mg/kg groups, partial responders were among the patients with the lowest normalized peripheral clonal expansion, particularly in CD8+ T cells. The antigen specificity of the clonally expanded peripheral T cells was not determined. At doses of 0.1 to 3.0 mg/kg, clonal expansion of both CD4+ and CD8+ T cells in blood was seen between baseline and week 6.

The sequenced sample was CD4+ or CD8+ T cells sorted from blood, obtained in a trial of the OX40 agonist ivuxolimab. The clonotype comes from an adult with an advanced solid tumor such as melanoma, head and neck, liver or kidney cancer. The sequence joins TRBV7-6 to TRBJ2-2, and possibly TRBD1, on 6 matching bases. The CDR3 loop reads CASSSPYTGTGELFF. The DNA is TGTGCCAGCAGCTCTCCCTACACAGGGACCGGGGAGCTGTTTTTT.